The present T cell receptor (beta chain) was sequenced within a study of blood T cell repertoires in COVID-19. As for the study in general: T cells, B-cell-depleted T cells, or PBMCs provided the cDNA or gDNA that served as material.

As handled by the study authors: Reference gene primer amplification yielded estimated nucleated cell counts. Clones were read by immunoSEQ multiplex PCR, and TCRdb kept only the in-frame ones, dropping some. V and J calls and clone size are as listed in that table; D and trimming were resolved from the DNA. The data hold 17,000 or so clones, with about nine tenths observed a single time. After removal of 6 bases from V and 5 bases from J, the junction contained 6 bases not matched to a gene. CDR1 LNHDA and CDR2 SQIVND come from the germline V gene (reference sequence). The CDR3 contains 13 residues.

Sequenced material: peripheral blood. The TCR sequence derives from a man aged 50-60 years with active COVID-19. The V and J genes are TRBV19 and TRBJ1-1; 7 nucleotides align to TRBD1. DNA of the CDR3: TGTGCCAGTAGATTGACAGGGTCTACTGAAGCTTTCTTT. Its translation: CASRLTGSTEAFF.